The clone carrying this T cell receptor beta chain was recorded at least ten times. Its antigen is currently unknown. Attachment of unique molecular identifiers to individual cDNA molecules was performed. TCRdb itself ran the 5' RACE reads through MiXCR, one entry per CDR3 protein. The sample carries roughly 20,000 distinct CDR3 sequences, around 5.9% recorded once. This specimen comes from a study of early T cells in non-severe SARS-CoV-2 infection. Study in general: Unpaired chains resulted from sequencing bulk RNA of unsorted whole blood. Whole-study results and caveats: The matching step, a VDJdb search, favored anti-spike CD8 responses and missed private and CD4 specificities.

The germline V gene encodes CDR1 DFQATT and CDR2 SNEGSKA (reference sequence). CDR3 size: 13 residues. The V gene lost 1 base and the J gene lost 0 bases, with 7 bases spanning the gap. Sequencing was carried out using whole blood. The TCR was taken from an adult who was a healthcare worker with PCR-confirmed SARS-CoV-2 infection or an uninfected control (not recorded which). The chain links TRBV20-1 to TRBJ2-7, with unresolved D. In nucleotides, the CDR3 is TGCAGTGCTAGAGCTTATAGCTCCTACGAGCAGTACTTC. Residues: CSARAYSSYEQYF.